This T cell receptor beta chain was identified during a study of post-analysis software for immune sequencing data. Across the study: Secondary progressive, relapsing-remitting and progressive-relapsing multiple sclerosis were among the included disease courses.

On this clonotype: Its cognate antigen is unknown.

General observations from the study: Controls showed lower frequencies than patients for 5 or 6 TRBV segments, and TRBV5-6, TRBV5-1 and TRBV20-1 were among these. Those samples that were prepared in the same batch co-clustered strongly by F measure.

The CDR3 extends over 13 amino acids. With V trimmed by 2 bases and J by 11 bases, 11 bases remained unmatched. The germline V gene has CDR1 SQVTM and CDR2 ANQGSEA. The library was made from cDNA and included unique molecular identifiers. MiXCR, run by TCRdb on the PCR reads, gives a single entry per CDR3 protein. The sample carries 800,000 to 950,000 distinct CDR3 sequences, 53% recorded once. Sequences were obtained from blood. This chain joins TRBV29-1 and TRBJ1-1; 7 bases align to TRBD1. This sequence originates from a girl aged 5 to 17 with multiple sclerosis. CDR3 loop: CSVEWVGRGTAFF. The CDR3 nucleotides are TGCAGCGTTGAATGGGTTGGCAGGGGGACGGCTTTCTTT.